This T cell receptor (beta chain) emerged from a study of post-analysis software for immune sequencing data. Study-level background: Disease courses included relapsing-remitting, secondary progressive and progressive-relapsing multiple sclerosis. Findings and limits, study-wide: Controls showed significantly higher normalized Chao1 diversity than did multiple sclerosis patients. Samples made in the same batch grouped tightly together by F measure.

A word on this clonotype: Its cognate antigen is unknown.

TCR beta cDNA libraries had unique molecular identifiers. A population of roughly 0.9 to 11 million T cells gave rise to around 480,000 cDNA molecules. TCRdb called the PCR reads again in MiXCR, with one record for every CDR3 protein. This sample yields about 770,000 distinct CDR3 sequences, of which around 45% are seen a single time; roughly 5% belongs to the top ten. Sequencing was done on a sample of blood. This clonotype originated in a girl aged 10-17 years with multiple sclerosis.

The CDR3 bases are TGCAGCTCGTGGGGGGCGGATGAAAAACTGTTTTTT. Translating it yields CSSWGADEKLFF. J is TRBJ1-4 and V is TRBV29-1, with D possibly being TRBD1 (6 bases). The CDR3 is made up of 12 amino acids. Germline V CDR1 and CDR2: SQVTM, ANQGSEA. Trimming shortened V by 8 bases and J by 6 bases, and 13 bases separated the two germline ends.